What follows describes a single T cell receptor beta chain. Its target is not known. In germline, CDR1 is SGHRS, CDR2 YFSETQ. The CDR3 contains 13 residues. V was pared by 4 bases and J by 5 bases, with 11 bases between. This entry is derived from a study of breast tumors, draining lymph nodes, adjacent tissues. Whole-study findings and limits: The data were judged consistent with most tumor T cells coming from lymph node and expanding in tumor. The lymph node origin of tumor T cells was framed as consistent with a hypothesis, not demonstrated. Compared with lymph nodes, tumors were less diverse; compared with nontumor tissue, more. Luminal-like breast cancer showed significantly higher tumor–nontumor repertoire similarity than basal-like.

MiXCR, run by TCRdb on the multiplex PCR reads, gives a single entry per CDR3 protein. The sample consists of fewer than 15,000 distinct CDR3 sequences, roughly 48% of them appearing once. The chain couples TRBV5-1 to TRBJ2-3, with D tentatively TRBD2 (7 bases). The material sequenced was tumor-adjacent breast tissue. The TCR comes from a female donor with breast cancer. Some clones in this sample may be carry-over from other donors' samples. The CDR3: CASSGGGGDTQYF. The CDR3 DNA sequence: TGCGCCAGCAGCGGGGGGGGCGGAGATACGCAGTATTTT.